This T cell receptor (beta chain) was sequenced during a study of blood T cells in healthy people across ages. Study-wide results and caveats: Roughly linearly, TCR beta diversity per million T cells fell as age increased.

From germline, CDR1 is SGHRS and CDR2 YFSETQ. This CDR3 is 14 amino acids long. Trimming stripped 0 bases from V and 5 bases from J, with 12 bases between. Those donating, healthy Caucasian individuals from Russia, were aged about 6 to 90. Each of the donors had 8 to 10 milliliters of peripheral blood drawn into EDTA-treated Vacutainer tubes. A note on this clonotype: Its specificity is not known.

A sample-barcoded 5' primer and a J-beta primer mix were used in a second PCR of roughly 7 to 11 cycles. Each CDR3 protein is one row after TCRdb ran MiXCR on the 5' RACE reads. Here the sample spans roughly 1.4 million distinct CDR3 sequences, 45% to 70% being singletons. Sequenced: blood. The V and J genes are TRBV5-1 and TRBJ2-7; D is uncertain. This receptor was taken from a young man in good health. The CDR3 here is CASSLGWTVNEQYF. The CDR3 nucleotides read TGCGCCAGCAGCTTGGGTTGGACGGTGAACGAGCAGTACTTC.